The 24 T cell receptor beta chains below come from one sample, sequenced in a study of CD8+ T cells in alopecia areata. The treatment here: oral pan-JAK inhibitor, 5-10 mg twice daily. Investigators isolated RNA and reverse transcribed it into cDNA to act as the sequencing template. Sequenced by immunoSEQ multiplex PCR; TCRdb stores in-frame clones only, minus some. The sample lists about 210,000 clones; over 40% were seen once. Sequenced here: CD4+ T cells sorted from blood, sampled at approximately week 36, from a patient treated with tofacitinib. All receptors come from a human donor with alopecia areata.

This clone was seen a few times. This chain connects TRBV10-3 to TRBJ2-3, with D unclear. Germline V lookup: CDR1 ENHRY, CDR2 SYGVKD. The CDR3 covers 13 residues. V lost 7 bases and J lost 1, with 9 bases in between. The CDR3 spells CAIKFQGTDTQYF. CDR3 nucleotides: TGTGCCATCAAGTTCCAGGGCACAGATACGCAGTATTTT.

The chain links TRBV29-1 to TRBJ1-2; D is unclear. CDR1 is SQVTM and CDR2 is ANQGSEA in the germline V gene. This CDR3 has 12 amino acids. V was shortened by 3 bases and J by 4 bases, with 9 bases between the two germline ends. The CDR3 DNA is TGCAGCGTTGAGGAGGGCACCTATGGCTACACCTTC. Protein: CSVEEGTYGYTF.

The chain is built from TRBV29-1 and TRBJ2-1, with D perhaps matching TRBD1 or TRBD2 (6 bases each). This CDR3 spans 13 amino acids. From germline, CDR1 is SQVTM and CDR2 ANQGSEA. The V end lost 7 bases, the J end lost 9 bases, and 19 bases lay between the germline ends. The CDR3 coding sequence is TGCAGCGCGGGGGAACGACAGGTTGGTGAGCAGTTCTTC. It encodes CSAGERQVGEQFF.

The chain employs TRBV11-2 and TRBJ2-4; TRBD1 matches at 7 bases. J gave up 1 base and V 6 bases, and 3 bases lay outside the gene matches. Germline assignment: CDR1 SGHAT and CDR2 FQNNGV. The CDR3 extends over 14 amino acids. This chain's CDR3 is CASRQQGAKNIQYF. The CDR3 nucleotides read TGTGCCAGCAGGCAACAGGGGGCCAAAAACATTCAGTACTTC.

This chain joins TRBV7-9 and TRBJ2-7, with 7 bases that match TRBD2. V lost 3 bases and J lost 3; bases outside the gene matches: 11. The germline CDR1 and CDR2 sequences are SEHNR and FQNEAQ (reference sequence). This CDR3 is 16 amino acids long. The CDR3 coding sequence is TGTGCCAGCAGCTTGTCGCTCGGAGCGGGAAGCTACGAGCAGTACTTC. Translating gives CASSLSLGAGSYEQYF.

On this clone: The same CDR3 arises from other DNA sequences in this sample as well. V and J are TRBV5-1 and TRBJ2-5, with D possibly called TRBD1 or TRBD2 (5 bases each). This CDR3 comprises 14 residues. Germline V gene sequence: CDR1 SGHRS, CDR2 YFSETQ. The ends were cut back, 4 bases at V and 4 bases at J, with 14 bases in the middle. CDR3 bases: TGCGCCAGCAGCCCGGGGACGGGGCGAGAGACCCAGTACTTC. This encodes CASSPGTGRETQYF.

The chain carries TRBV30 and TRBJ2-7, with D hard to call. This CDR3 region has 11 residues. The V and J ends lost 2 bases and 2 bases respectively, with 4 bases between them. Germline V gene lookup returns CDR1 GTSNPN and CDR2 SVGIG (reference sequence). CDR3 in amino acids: CAWSRPYEQYF. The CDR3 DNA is TGTGCCTGGAGTCGGCCCTACGAGCAGTACTTC.

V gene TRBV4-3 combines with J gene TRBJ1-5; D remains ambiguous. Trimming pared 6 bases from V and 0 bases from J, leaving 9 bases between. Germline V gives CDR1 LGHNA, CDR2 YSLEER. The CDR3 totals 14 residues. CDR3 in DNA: TGCGCCAGCAGTACAGATTATAGCAATCAGCCCCAGCATTTT. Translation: CASSTDYSNQPQHF.

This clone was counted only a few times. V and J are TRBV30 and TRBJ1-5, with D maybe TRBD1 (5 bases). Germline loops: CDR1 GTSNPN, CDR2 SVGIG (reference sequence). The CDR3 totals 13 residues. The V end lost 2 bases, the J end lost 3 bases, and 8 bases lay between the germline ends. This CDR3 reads CAWSSRANQPQHF. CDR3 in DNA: TGTGCCTGGAGTTCCAGGGCCAATCAGCCCCAGCATTTT.

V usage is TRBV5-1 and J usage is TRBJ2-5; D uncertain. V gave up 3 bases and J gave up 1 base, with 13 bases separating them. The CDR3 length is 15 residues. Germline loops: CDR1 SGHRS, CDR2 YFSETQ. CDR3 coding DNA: TGCGCCAGCAGCTGGACCTCTAGTCCCCAAGAGACCCAGTACTTC. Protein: CASSWTSSPQETQYF.

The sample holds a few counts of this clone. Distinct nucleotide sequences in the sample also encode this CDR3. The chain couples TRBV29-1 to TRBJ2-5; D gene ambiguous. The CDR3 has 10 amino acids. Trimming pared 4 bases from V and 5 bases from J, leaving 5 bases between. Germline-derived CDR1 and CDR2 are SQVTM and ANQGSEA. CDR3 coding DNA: TGCAGCGTTGGTGGGGAGACCCAGTACTTC. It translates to CSVGGETQYF.

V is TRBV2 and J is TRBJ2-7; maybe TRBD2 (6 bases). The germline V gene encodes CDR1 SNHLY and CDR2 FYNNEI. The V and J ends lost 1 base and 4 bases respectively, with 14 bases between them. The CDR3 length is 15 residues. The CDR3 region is CASSEESGPGYEQYF. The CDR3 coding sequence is TGTGCCAGCAGTGAAGAGAGCGGGCCGGGTTACGAGCAGTACTTC.

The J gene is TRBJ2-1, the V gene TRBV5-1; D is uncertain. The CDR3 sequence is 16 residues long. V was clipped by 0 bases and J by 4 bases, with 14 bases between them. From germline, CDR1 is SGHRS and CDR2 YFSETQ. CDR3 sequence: CASSLDAVEVYNEQFF. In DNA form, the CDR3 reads TGCGCCAGCAGCTTGGATGCAGTAGAGGTATACAATGAGCAGTTCTTC. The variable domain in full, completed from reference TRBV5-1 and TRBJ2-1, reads KAGVTQTPRYLIKTRGQQVTLSCSPISGHRSVSWYQQTPGQGLQFLFEYFSETQRNKGNFPGRFSGRQFSNSRSEMNVSTLELGDSALYLCASSLDAVEVYNEQFFGPGTRLTVL.

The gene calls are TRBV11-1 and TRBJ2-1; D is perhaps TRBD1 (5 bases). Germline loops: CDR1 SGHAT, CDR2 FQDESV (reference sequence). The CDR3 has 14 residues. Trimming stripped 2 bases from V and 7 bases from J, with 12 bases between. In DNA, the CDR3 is TGTGCCAGCAGCTTAAGTGTCAGGGTAAATGAGCAGTTCTTC. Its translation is CASSLSVRVNEQFF.

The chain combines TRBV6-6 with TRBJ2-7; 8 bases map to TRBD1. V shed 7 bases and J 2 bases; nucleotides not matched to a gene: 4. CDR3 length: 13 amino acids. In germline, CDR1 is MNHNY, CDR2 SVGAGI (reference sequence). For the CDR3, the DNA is TGTGCCAGCACCTGGACAGGGCCCTACGAGCAGTACTTC. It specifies CASTWTGPYEQYF.

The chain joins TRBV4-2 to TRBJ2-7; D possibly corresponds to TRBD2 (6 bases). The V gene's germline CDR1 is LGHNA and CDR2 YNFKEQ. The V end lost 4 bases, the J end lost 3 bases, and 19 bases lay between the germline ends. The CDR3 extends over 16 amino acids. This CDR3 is CASSPIRGLYDYEQYF. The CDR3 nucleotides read TGTGCCAGCAGCCCAATTCGGGGACTTTACGACTACGAGCAGTACTTC.

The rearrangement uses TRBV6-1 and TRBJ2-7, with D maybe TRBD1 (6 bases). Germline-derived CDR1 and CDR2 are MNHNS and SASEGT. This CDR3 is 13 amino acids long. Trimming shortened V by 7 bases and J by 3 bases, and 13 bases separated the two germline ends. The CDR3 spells CASTLTGLYEQYF. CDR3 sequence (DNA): TGTGCCAGCACCCTCACAGGGCTCTACGAGCAGTACTTC.

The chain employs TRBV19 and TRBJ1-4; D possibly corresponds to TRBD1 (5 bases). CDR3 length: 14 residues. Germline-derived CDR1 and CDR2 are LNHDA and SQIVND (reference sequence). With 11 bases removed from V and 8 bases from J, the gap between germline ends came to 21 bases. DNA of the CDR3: TGTGCCTCATACGGGGGAGGGGCGCTCGAAAAACTGTTTTTT. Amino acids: CASYGGGALEKLFF.

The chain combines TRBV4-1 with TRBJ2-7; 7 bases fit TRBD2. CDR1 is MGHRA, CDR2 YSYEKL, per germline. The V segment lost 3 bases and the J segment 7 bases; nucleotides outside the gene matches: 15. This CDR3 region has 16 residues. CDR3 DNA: TGCGCCAGCAGCCACCCGACAGCTTCGGGGGGTAGGGAGCAGTACTTC. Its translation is CASSHPTASGGREQYF.

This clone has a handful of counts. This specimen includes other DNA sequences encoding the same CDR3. This CDR3 is CAWSSGTATSTDTQYF. CDR3 bases: TGTGCCTGGAGTAGCGGGACAGCTACTAGCACAGATACGCAGTATTTT. The chain joins TRBV30 to TRBJ2-3; D tentatively fits TRBD1 or TRBD2 (7 bases each). The germline V and J ends were trimmed by 2 bases and 0 bases, with 15 bases remaining between them. This CDR3 is 16 amino acids long. The germline CDR1 and CDR2 sequences are GTSNPN and SVGIG (reference sequence).

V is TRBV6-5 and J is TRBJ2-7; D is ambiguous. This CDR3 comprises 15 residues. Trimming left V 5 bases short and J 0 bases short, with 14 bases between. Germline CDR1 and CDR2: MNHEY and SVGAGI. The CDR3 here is CASSLPGPRSYEQYF. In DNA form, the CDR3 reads TGTGCCAGCAGTCTCCCAGGCCCTCGCTCCTACGAGCAGTACTTC.

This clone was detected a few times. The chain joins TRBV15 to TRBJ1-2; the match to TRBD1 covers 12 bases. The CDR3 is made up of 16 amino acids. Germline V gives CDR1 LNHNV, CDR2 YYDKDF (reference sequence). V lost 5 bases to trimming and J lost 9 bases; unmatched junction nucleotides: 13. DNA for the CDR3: TGTGCCACCAGCCGAATTTCCGGGACAGGGGGCTGGCGCTACACCTTC. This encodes CATSRISGTGGWRYTF. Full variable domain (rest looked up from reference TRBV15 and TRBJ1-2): DAMVIQNPRYQVTQFGKPVTLSCSQTLNHNVMYWYQQKSSQAPKLLFHYYDKDFNNEADTPDNFQSRRPNTSFCFLDIRSPGLGDTAMYLCATSRISGTGGWRYTFGSGTRLTVV.

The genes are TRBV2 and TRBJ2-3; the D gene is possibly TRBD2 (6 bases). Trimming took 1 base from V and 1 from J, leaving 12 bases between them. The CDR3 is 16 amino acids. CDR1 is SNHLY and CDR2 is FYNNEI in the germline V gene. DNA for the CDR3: TGTGCCAGCAGTGAAGTGGCGGGATTGGGCACAGATACGCAGTATTTT. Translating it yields CASSEVAGLGTDTQYF.

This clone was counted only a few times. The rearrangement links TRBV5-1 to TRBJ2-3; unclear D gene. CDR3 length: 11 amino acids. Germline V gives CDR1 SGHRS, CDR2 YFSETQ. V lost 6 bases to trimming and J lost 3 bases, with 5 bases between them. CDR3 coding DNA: TGCGCCAGCAAGGGAACAGATACGCAGTATTTT. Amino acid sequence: CASKGTDTQYF.